The source of this TCR beta chain is a study of blood T cell repertoires in COVID-19. Some clones are missing from TCRdb's copy, which holds only in-frame ones; the method was immunoSEQ multiplex PCR. The table has 150,000 to 200,000 clones, approximately 81% seen once; the top ten hold nearly 8%. Germline loops: CDR1 SGHDT, CDR2 YYEEEE. CDR3 length: 14 residues. V lost 5 bases, J lost 0 bases, and 11 bases lay in between. This TCR derives from a woman in her 50s who had recovered from COVID-19. The chain carries TRBV5-6 and TRBJ1-1, with a possible D match to TRBD1 (6 bases). The source material was PBMCs or T cells enriched from blood (not recorded which). The CDR3 nucleotides read TGTGCCAGCAGTAAAGGACAGCTGAACACTGAAGCTTTCTTT. Its protein product is CASSKGQLNTEAFF.